This T cell receptor beta chain was obtained from a study of T cells in Graves' hyperthyroidism and ophthalmopathy. From RNA transcripts, TCR beta CDR3 regions were amplified. HTBI primers were employed in a first-round RT-PCR of the TCR CDR3. TCRdb called the multiplex PCR reads again in MiXCR, with one record for every CDR3 protein. The data show approximately 520,000 distinct CDR3 sequences, about 20% seen once. The CDR3 loop spans 16 amino acids. In germline, CDR1 is KGHSH, CDR2 LQKENI. J lost 3 bases, V lost 3 bases, and 8 bases had no gene match. Sample: blood. The gene calls are TRBV18 and TRBJ1-3, with 7 bases fitting TRBD1. This receptor was identified in a man aged 18-30 years with Graves' hyperthyroidism. CDR3 region: CASSPYQTGNGNTIYF. The CDR3 nucleotides are TGTGCCAGCTCACCGTACCAGACAGGGAATGGAAACACCATATATTTT.